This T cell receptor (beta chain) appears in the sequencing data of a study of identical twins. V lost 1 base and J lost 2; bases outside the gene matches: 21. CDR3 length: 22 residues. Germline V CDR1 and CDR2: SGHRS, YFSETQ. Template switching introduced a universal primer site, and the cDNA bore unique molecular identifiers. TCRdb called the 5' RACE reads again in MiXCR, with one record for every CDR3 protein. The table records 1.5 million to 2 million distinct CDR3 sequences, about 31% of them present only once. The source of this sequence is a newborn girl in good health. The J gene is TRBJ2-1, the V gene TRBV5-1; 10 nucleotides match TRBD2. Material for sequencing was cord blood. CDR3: CASSLLIVAGGPTLKPYNEQFF. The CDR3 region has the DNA TGCGCCAGCAGCTTGCTGATCGTAGCGGGAGGTCCCACCTTAAAACCCTACAATGAGCAGTTCTTC.